This T cell receptor (beta chain) was captured in a study of OX40 agonist ivuxolimab in advanced cancers. Regarding the study as a whole: Expansion of clones was among the lowest in partial responders at 0.1-3.0 mg/kg. Expanded clones tended on average to be more numerous among CD8+ T cells than CD4+. Circulating CD4+ and CD8+ T cells showed clonal expansion by week 6 at 0.1 to 3.0 mg/kg.

To note about this clone: What it binds is unknown. Other DNA sequences in this specimen translate into the identical CDR3.

The V and J ends lost 1 base and 5 bases respectively, with 11 bases between them. CDR3 length: 14 amino acids. Germline CDR1 reads SNHLY; CDR2 reads FYNNEI. Profiling relied on immunoSEQ multiplex PCR, and the TCRdb table lists in-frame clones only, not all of them. The sample yields roughly 23,000 clones, roughly 80% seen once. V is TRBV2 and J is TRBJ2-5, with D maybe TRBD2 (6 bases). This TCR was sampled from an adult with an advanced solid tumor such as melanoma, head and neck, liver or kidney cancer. Sequenced here: CD4+ or CD8+ T cells sorted from blood, sampled in a trial of the OX40 agonist ivuxolimab. This chain's CDR3 is CASSEGRGYETQYF. CDR3 DNA sequence: TGTGCCAGCAGTGAAGGGCGGGGCTATGAGACCCAGTACTTC.